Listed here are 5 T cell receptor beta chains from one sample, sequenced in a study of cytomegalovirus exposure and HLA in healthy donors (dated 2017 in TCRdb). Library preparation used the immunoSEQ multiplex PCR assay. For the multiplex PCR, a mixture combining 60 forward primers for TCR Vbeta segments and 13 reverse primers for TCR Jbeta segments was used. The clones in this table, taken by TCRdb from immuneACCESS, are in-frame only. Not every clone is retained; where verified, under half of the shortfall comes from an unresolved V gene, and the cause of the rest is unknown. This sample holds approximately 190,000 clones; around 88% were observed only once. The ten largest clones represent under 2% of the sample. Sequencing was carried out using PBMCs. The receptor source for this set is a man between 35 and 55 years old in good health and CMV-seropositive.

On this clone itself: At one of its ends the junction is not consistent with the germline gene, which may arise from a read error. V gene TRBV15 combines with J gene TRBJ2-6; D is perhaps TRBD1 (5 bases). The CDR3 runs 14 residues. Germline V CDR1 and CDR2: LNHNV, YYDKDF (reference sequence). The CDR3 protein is CATGPSSGANGLTF. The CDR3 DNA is TGTGCCACCGGACCAAGCTCTGGGGCCAACGGCCTGACTTTC.

The CDR3 spells CASSLGVIRDIEFYGYTF. In nucleotides, the CDR3 is TGTGCCAGCAGTTTAGGGGTGATCCGGGACATCGAGTTCTATGGCTACACCTTC. The J gene is TRBJ1-2, the V gene TRBV27; tentative D call: TRBD1 (6 bases). Per the germline V gene, CDR1 is MNHEY and CDR2 is SMNVEV (reference sequence). Trimming took off 2 bases at V and 4 bases at J, with 23 bases between the two ends. There are 18 residues in the CDR3.

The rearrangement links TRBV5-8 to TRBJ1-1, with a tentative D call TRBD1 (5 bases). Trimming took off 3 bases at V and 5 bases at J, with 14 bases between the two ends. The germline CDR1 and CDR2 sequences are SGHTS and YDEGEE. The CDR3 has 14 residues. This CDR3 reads CASSWGHPGTEAFF. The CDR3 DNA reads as TGTGCCAGCAGCTGGGGCCACCCAGGAACTGAAGCTTTCTTT.

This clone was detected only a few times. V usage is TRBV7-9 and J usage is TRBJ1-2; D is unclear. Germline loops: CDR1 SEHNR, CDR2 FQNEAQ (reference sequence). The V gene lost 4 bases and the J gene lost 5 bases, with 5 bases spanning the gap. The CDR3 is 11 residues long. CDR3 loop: CASSSGYGYTF. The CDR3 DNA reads TGTGCCAGCAGCTCCGGGTATGGCTACACCTTC. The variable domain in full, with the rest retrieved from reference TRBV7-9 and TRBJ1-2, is DTGVSQNPRHKITKRGQNVTFRCDPISEHNRLYWYRQTLGQGPEFLTYFQNEAQLEKSRLLSDRFSAERPKGSFSTLEIQRTEQGDSAMYLCASSSGYGYTFGSGTRLTVV.

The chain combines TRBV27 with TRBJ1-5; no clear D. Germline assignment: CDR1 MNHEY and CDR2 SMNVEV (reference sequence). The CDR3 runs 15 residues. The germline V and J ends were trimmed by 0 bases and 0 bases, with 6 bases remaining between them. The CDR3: CASSLSSYSNQPQHF. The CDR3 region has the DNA TGTGCCAGCAGTTTATCCAGTTATAGCAATCAGCCCCAGCATTTT.